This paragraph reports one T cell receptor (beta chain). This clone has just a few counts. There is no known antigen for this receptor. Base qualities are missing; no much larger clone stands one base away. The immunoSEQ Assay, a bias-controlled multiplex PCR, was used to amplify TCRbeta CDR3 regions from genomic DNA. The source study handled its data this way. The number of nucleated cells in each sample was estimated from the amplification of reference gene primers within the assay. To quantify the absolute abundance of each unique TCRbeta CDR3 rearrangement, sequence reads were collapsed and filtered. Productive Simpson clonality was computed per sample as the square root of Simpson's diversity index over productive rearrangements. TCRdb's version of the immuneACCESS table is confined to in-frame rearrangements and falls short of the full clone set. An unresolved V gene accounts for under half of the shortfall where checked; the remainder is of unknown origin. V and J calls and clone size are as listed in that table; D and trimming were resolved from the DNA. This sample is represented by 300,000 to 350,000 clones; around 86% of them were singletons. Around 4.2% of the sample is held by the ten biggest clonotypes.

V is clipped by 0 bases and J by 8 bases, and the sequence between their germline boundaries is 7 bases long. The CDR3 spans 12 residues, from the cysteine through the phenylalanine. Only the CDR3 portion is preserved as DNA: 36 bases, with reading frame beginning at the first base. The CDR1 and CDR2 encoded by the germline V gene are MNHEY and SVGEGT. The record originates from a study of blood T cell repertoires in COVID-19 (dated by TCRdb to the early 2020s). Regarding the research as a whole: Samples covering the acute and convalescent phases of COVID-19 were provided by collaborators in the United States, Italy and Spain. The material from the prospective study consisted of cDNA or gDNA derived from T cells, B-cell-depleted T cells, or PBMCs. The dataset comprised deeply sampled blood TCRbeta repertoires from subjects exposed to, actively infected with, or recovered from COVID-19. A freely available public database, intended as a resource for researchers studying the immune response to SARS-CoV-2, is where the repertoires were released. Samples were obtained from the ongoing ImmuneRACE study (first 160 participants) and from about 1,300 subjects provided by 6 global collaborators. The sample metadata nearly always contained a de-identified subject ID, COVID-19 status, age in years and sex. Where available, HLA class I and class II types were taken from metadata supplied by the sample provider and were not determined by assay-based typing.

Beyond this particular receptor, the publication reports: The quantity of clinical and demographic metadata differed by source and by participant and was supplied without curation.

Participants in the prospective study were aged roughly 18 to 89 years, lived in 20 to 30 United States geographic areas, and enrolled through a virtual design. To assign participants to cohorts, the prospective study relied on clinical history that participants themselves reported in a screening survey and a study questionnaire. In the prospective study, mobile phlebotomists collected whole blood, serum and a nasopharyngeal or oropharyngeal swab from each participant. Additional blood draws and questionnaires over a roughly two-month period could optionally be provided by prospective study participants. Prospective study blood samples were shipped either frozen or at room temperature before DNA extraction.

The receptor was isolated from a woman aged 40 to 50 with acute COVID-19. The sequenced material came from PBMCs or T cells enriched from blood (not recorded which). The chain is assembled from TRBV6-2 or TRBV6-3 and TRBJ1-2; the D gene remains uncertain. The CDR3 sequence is CASSYSSTGYTF. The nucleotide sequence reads TGTGCCAGCAGTTACTCGAGTACCGGCTACACCTTC.